The clone carrying this T cell receptor (beta chain) occurred a few times. The antigen is unknown. This sample is part of a study of T cell repertoires in cytomegalovirus infection. Study context: In public TCR beta signatures, there were indications of both CMV infection and matching HLA type.

TCRdb reprocessed the reads with MiXCR, giving one entry per CDR3 protein. The sample lists about 740,000 distinct CDR3 sequences; 35% were seen once. Trimming cost V 5 bases and J 3 bases, with 14 bases left between them. The germline V gene has CDR1 SGHTA and CDR2 FQGNSA. The CDR3 has 14 amino acids. Whole-study results and caveats: Cumulative frequency (of public TCR beta family members) identified carriers of CMV plus the relevant HLA. Ex vivo responses were dominated by HLA-C-restricted CMV-specific TCR beta clonotypes.

The V and J genes are TRBV7-2 and TRBJ2-7, with a possible D match to TRBD2 (5 bases). This receptor was identified in a human donor in good health (CMV status not recorded). Some clones in this sample may be carry-over from other donors' samples. The sample taken for sequencing was PBMCs. CDR3 sequence: CASSTKGVHYEQYF. The CDR3 DNA reads TGTGCCAGCAGCACGAAGGGAGTTCACTACGAGCAGTACTTC.